One sample yielded the 4 T cell receptor beta chains listed below, sequenced in a study of blood T cell repertoires in COVID-19. Assay: immunoSEQ multiplex PCR; the TCRdb copy retains only in-frame clones and omits some. The sample includes over 70,000 clones, over 65% seen only once; the top ten take roughly 4.5%. Sequences were obtained from peripheral blood. These receptors were taken from a woman aged 60-70 years with acute or convalescent COVID-19.

The J gene is TRBJ2-1, the V gene TRBV7-8, with 7 nucleotides matching TRBD1. From germline, CDR1 is SGHVS and CDR2 FQNEAQ. Trimming cost V 3 bases and J 1 base; bases outside gene matches: 3. CDR3 length: 15 amino acids. The CDR3 nucleotides are TGTGCCAGCAGCTTGGACAGGAGGTCCTACAATGAGCAGTTCTTC. It is translated as CASSLDRRSYNEQFF.

The chain carries TRBV5-5 and TRBJ2-5; the match to TRBD1 covers 8 bases. V lost 2 bases and J lost 5; bases outside the gene matches: 11. Germline CDR1 SGHKS, CDR2 YYEKEE (reference sequence). The CDR3 contains 16 residues. The CDR3 sequence: CASSFQTAGGAETQYF. In DNA, the CDR3 is TGTGCCAGCAGCTTCCAAACCGCAGGGGGCGCTGAGACCCAGTACTTC.

The rearrangement joins TRBV14 to TRBJ1-2, with 7 positions matching TRBD1. With V trimmed by 4 bases and J by 2 bases, 7 bases remained unmatched. Germline V CDR1 and CDR2: SGHDN, FVKESK. The CDR3 covers 15 residues. Here the CDR3 reads CASSRGRGRNYGYTF. The CDR3 nucleotides are TGTGCCAGCAGCCGAGGAAGGGGGCGGAACTATGGCTACACCTTC.

The V call is TRBV15, the J call TRBJ2-1; 10 nucleotides align to TRBD2. The CDR3 has 15 amino acids. The V gene's germline CDR1 is LNHNV and CDR2 YYDKDF (reference sequence). Germline trimming cut 4 bases from V and 3 bases from J; bases unmatched to any gene: 3. The CDR3 here is CATSKTSGLYNEQFF. The CDR3 DNA follows: TGTGCCACCAGCAAGACTAGCGGGCTCTACAATGAGCAGTTCTTC.